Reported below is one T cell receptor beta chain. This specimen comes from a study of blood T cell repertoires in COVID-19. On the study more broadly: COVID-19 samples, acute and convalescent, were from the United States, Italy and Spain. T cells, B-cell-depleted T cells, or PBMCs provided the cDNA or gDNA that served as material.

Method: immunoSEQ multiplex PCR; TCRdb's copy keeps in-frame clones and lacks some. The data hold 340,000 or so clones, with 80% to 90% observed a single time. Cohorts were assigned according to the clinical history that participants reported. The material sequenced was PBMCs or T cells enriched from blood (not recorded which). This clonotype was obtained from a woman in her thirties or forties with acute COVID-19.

The CDR3 region is CASTPTGRSTEAFF. The CDR3 DNA follows: TGTGCCAGCACTCCGACAGGACGGAGCACTGAAGCTTTCTTT. The rearrangement links TRBV6-5 to TRBJ1-1; a possible D gene is TRBD1 (6 bases). Germline loops: CDR1 MNHEY, CDR2 SVGAGI. The V end was cut by 7 bases, the J end by 4 bases, with 16 bases between. The CDR3 spans 14 residues.